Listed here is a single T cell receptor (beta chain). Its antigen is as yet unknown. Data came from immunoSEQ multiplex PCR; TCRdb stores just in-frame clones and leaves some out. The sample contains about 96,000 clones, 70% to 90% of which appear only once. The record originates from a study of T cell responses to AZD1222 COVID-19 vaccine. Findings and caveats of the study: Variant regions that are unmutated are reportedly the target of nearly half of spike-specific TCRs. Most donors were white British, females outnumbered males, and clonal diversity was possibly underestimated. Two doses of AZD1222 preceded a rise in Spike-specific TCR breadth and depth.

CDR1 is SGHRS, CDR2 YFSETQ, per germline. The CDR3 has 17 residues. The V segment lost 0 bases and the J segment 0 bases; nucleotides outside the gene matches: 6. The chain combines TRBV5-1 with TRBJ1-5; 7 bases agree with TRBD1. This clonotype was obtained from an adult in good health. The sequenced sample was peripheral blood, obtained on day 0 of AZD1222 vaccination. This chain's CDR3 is CASSLALAGGSNQPQHF. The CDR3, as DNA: TGCGCCAGCAGCTTGGCCTTAGCAGGGGGTAGCAATCAGCCCCAGCATTTT.